The 20 T cell receptor beta chains below come from one sample, sequenced in a study of T cells in Graves' hyperthyroidism and ophthalmopathy. RNA transcripts yielded amplified TCR beta CDR3 regions. Using the HTBI primer set, a first-round RT-PCR was run on the TCR CDR3. TCRdb reprocessed the multiplex PCR reads via MiXCR and lists one record per CDR3 protein. The sample lists around 350,000 distinct CDR3 sequences; roughly 19% were seen once. The sample comprised blood. The receptors originated from a woman under 30 with Graves' hyperthyroidism.

This clonotype was recorded many times. The rearrangement uses TRBV28 and TRBJ1-5, with D maybe TRBD1 (5 bases). The CDR3 covers 15 residues. Looked up from germline, CDR1 is MDHEN and CDR2 is SYDVKM. V lost 0 bases, J lost 0 bases, and 6 bases lay in between. CDR3 residues: CASSLWTVSNQPQHF. Here the CDR3 DNA reads TGTGCCAGCAGTTTATGGACAGTTAGCAATCAGCCCCAGCATTTT.

This clonotype was recorded once. V is TRBV6-2 or TRBV6-3 and J is TRBJ2-7, with no clear D. V lost 6 bases to trimming and J lost 3 bases, with 15 bases between them. The length of the CDR3 is 14 residues. Germline assignment: CDR1 MNHEY and CDR2 SVGEGT. The CDR3: CASSRDSRGYEQYF. For the CDR3, the DNA is TGTGCCAGCAGCCGTGACTCACGCGGCTACGAGCAGTACTTC.

The rearrangement links TRBV6-2 or TRBV6-3 to TRBJ2-2; TRBD1 agrees at 11 bases. Trimming at V came to 5 bases and at J to 3 bases, leaving 2 bases not matched to a gene. Germline V gene lookup returns CDR1 MNHEY and CDR2 SVGEGT. This CDR3 is 15 amino acids long. CDR3 DNA sequence: TGTGCCAGCAGTCGGGACAGGGGGGACACCGGGGAGCTGTTTTTT. It encodes CASSRDRGDTGELFF.

V and J are TRBV20-1 and TRBJ1-5, with D hard to call. Trimming pared 1 base from V and 6 bases from J, leaving 7 bases between. This CDR3 comprises 12 residues. Germline CDR1 is DFQATT and CDR2 is SNEGSKA (reference sequence). The CDR3, as DNA: TGCAGTGCTAGAGCCTTTGCTCAGCCCCAGCATTTT. Translating gives CSARAFAQPQHF.

This clonotype was counted at least ten times. The junction differs from germline at one of its ends, possibly a read error. The rearrangement joins TRBV7-2 to TRBJ1-2; 7 nucleotides line up with TRBD1. The length of the CDR3 is 11 residues. Germline CDR1 reads SGHTA; CDR2 reads FQGNSA. The CDR3 bases are TGTGCCAGCAGCCAAAGACAGGGCGCTTACTTC. Residues: CASSQRQGAYF.

This clonotype was observed many times. The chain's CDR3 is CASSVSGGYTF. The CDR3 DNA reads as TGTGCCAGCAGTGTGTCGGGTGGCTACACCTTC. The chain combines TRBV6-1 with TRBJ1-2; no definite D call. The germline gives CDR1 MNHNS, CDR2 SASEGT. This CDR3 region has 11 residues. With 4 bases removed from V and 7 bases from J, the gap between germline ends came to 7 bases.

Only a few counts were recorded for this clonotype. The chain recombines TRBV19 with TRBJ1-1; 7 nucleotides match TRBD1. V lost 6 bases and J lost 3; bases outside the gene matches: 16. This CDR3 contains 17 residues. Germline assignment: CDR1 LNHDA and CDR2 SQIVND (reference sequence). CDR3 residues: CASRPWGQLPKYTEAFF. The CDR3, as DNA: TGTGCCAGTAGGCCATGGGGACAGCTTCCTAAATACACTGAAGCTTTCTTT.

This clonotype was detected many times. A read error is possible here, since a much larger clone lies one base away. The chain combines TRBV6-1 with TRBJ1-5; 7 bases agree with TRBD1. Germline CDR1 MNHNS, CDR2 SASEGT. This CDR3 comprises 14 residues. CDR3 in amino acids: CASSEAGGNQLQHF. The CDR3 DNA reads TGTGCCAGCAGTGAAGCAGGGGGCAATCAGCTCCAGCATTTT.

This clonotype was counted at least ten times. The V gene is TRBV27, the J gene TRBJ1-5; TRBD1 matches at 8 bases. Germline-derived CDR1 and CDR2 are MNHEY and SMNVEV (reference sequence). J gave up 6 bases and V 9 bases, and 4 bases lay outside the gene matches. CDR3 size: 12 residues. DNA for the CDR3: TGTGCCAGTGGACAGGGCAGTCAGCCCCAGCATTTT. Encoded protein: CASGQGSQPQHF.

This clonotype was seen ten or more times. The V call is TRBV7-8, the J call TRBJ2-7; D is tentatively TRBD1 or TRBD2 (7 bases each). Germline CDR1 reads SGHVS; CDR2 reads FQNEAQ. The V and J ends lost 3 bases and 2 bases respectively, with 14 bases between them. There are 15 residues in the CDR3. CDR3 region: CASSFRQGGTYEQYF. The CDR3, as DNA: TGTGCCAGCAGCTTTCGACAGGGAGGGACCTACGAGCAGTACTTC. Using reference TRBV7-8 and TRBJ2-7 for the parts outside the CDR3, the full variable domain is GAGVSQSPRYKVAKRGQDVALRCDPISGHVSLFWYQQALGQGPEFLTYFQNEAQLDKSGLPSDRFFAERPEGSVSTLKIQRTQQEDSAVYLCASSFRQGGTYEQYFGPGTRLTVT.

This clonotype was picked up many times. The chain couples TRBV5-5 to TRBJ1-2; 11 bases are a match to TRBD1. Per germline, CDR1 SGHKS and CDR2 YYEKEE (reference sequence). The CDR3 length is 14 residues. Trimming removed 1 base from V and 8 bases from J; junction bases left unmatched: 4. The CDR3 here is CASSLRTGGEGYTF. In nucleotides, the CDR3 is TGTGCCAGCAGCTTGAGGACAGGGGGCGAGGGCTACACCTTC.

This clonotype was seen more than once but under ten times. V is TRBV30 and J is TRBJ1-5; 8 bases match TRBD1. Germline values: CDR1 GTSNPN, CDR2 SVGIG (reference sequence). The V segment lost 2 bases and the J segment 7 bases; nucleotides outside the gene matches: 7. The CDR3 totals 14 residues. The CDR3, as DNA: TGTGCCTGGAGTACCCAGGGGGCGAGGCAGCCCCAGCATTTT. It yields the protein CAWSTQGARQPQHF.

Ten or more counts support this clonotype. This sequence joins TRBV5-8 and TRBJ2-5, with D possibly TRBD1 on 6 matching bases. The germline V gene encodes CDR1 SGHTS and CDR2 YDEGEE. The CDR3 spans 15 residues. Between the trimmed V and J ends, which lost 4 bases and 1 base, there was a span of 14 bases. CDR3 region: CASSLWTAAQETQYF. The DNA for the CDR3 is TGTGCCAGCAGCCTATGGACAGCTGCCCAAGAGACCCAGTACTTC. Complete variable domain (other parts from reference TRBV5-8 and TRBJ2-5): EAGVTQSPTHLIKTRGQQATLRCSPISGHTSVYWYQQALGLGLQFLLWYDEGEERNRGNFPPRFSGRQFPNYSSELNVNALELEDSALYLCASSLWTAAQETQYFGPGTRLLVL.

At least ten counts were recorded for this clonotype. J is TRBJ1-5 and V is TRBV12-3 or TRBV12-4; 8 nucleotides line up with TRBD1. J was trimmed by 0 bases and V by 5 bases; bases with no gene match: 6. The CDR3 has 16 residues. CDR3 region: CASSRGQGYSNQPQHF. The CDR3 DNA sequence: TGTGCCAGCAGTCGAGGACAGGGTTATAGCAATCAGCCCCAGCATTTT.

This clonotype was seen at least ten times. This chain links TRBV6-1 with TRBJ2-7; TRBD1 agrees at 7 bases. The ends lost 10 bases at V and 2 bases at J; junction bases unmatched: 14. The CDR3 contains 15 residues. Germline loops: CDR1 MNHNS, CDR2 SASEGT. The CDR3 DNA reads as TGTGCCACCCTTGACCGCCGACAGGGAGCCTACGAGCAGTACTTC. Protein: CATLDRRQGAYEQYF.

The V gene is TRBV10-3, the J gene TRBJ2-7; D is undetermined. From germline, CDR1 is ENHRY and CDR2 SYGVKD. Between the trimmed V and J ends, which lost 7 bases and 4 bases, there was a span of 14 bases. This CDR3 spans 13 amino acids. The CDR3: CAINNGEPYEQYF. The CDR3 DNA reads as TGTGCCATCAATAACGGCGAACCTTACGAGCAGTACTTC.

This clonotype was detected many times. The chain employs TRBV6-1 and TRBJ1-3; the match to TRBD1 covers 9 bases. Germline CDR1 and CDR2: MNHNS and SASEGT. The CDR3 is made up of 17 amino acids. V lost 4 bases to trimming and J lost 0 bases; unmatched junction nucleotides: 7. The CDR3 nucleotides are TGTGCCAGCAGTGGAGGACAGGGGAAATACTCTGGAAACACCATATATTTT. Translation: CASSGGQGKYSGNTIYF.

This clonotype was observed at least ten times. This sequence joins TRBV7-6 and TRBJ1-1; possibly TRBD1 for D (5 bases). The V end lost 3 bases, the J end lost 0 bases, and 11 bases lay between the germline ends. The CDR3 loop spans 15 amino acids. Germline CDR1 reads SGHVS; CDR2 reads FNYEAQ. CDR3 amino acids: CASSFRQSMNTEAFF. CDR3 in DNA: TGTGCCAGCAGCTTTCGACAGTCTATGAACACTGAAGCTTTCTTT.

Ten or more counts support this clonotype. The V call is TRBV6-4, the J call TRBJ2-7, with D perhaps given as TRBD1 or TRBD2 (6 bases each). Germline V gene sequence: CDR1 MRHNA, CDR2 SNTAGT. V lost 5 bases and J 7 bases, leaving 27 bases between the germline ends. The CDR3 totals 17 residues. The CDR3 nucleotides are TGTGCCAGCAGTCCCAAGCCTAAGCAGGGGCGGAGGGGGGAGCAGTACTTC. Amino acids: CASSPKPKQGRRGEQYF.

This clonotype was detected many times. The gene calls are TRBV15 and TRBJ2-7, with a weak D call TRBD1 (6 bases). This CDR3 has 14 residues. Germline-derived CDR1 and CDR2 are LNHNV and YYDKDF (reference sequence). Trimming removed 5 bases at V and 0 bases at J, with 11 bases between. CDR3 sequence reads: CATSSPQGSYEQYF. The CDR3 DNA follows: TGTGCCACCAGCTCCCCACAGGGCTCCTACGAGCAGTACTTC.